Included here is one T cell receptor beta chain sequence, with context. Trimming stripped 3 bases from V and 2 bases from J, with 13 bases between. Looked up from germline, CDR1 is GTSNPN and CDR2 is SVGIG (reference sequence). CDR3 length: 15 residues. This specimen belongs to a study of T cell responses to AZD1222 COVID-19 vaccine. Generated by immunoSEQ multiplex PCR, the TCRdb table keeps only in-frame clones and is missing some. The sample holds about 85,000 clones, approximately 90% seen once. Whether given at about 4 or about 12 weeks, second doses were pooled. The sequences come from peripheral blood, collected 28 days after the second AZD1222 dose. This clonotype originated in an adult who received the AZD1222 COVID-19 vaccine. V and J are TRBV30 and TRBJ2-2; D tentatively reads TRBD1 or TRBD2 (5 bases each). In nucleotides, the CDR3 is TGTGCCTGGAGGCCCCCGGGACCCAACACCGGGGAGCTGTTTTTT. Translating gives CAWRPPGPNTGELFF.